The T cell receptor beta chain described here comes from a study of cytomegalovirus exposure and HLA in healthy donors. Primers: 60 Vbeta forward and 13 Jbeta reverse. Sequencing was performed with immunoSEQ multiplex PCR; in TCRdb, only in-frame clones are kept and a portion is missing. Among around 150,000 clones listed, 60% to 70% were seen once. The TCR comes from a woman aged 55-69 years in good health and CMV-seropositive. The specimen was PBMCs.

The CDR3 region is CASTVGSSGSYEQYF. CDR3 nucleotides: TGTGCCAGCACGGTAGGCTCCTCAGGGTCCTACGAGCAGTACTTC. The chain is built from TRBV11-2 and TRBJ2-7, with TRBD1 as a possible D gene (5 bases). Germline CDR1 reads SGHAT; CDR2 reads FQNNGV. This CDR3 spans 15 amino acids. The V end was cut by 7 bases, the J end by 1 base, with 17 bases between.